The present T cell receptor beta chain was sequenced within a study of identical twins (TCRdb year 2016). About the investigation overall: To test whether fetal clonotypes persist, the study used deep sequencing on TCR alpha and beta repertoires from monozygotic twins, unrelated adults of various ages, and cord blood. To rule out contamination, the twin experiments were replicated at different times with different library preparation protocols. The full study reports these points: Compared with coincidental sharing between unrelated individuals, out-of-frame TCR alpha sequences shared between twins showed an excess of sequences with low generation probability. Invariant T cells such as MAIT and iNKT could partly confound zero-insertion analyses, though diverse VJ usage argued against this for most clonotypes. In beta out-of-frame sequences, excess twin sharing was weaker, because having fewer shared sequences lowered the signal-to-noise ratio. In monozygotic twins, recombination models systematically underestimated out-of-frame TCR alpha sharing, but the models matched the sharing seen between unrelated individuals. Fewer insertions were carried by abundant cord blood beta clonotypes, a similar but weaker trend appeared in young adult naive repertoires, and no such trend appeared in memory repertoires. Because the same donors could not be followed over many years, conclusions were based on cross-sectional statistical analysis.

From the germline V gene, CDR1 is SNHLY and CDR2 is FYNNEI. V gives up 4 bases and J gives up 5 bases, and the segment between their germline ends measures 8 bases. The CDR3 runs 13 residues from the cysteine to the phenylalanine. The only DNA kept is the CDR3, 39 bases in frame from the first base. Library creation used 5' RACE. The sample was run on an Illumina HiSeq 2000. A universal primer binding site was introduced by template switching, and a unique molecular identifier was present in the final cDNA, enabling accurate counting of TCR cDNA molecules. Specific primers in the conserved constant-segment region were used to synthesize first-strand cDNA for the TCR alpha and beta chains. To control for contamination, every cDNA library carried two barcodes: a SMART-Mk sample barcode plus Illumina barcodes. Two successive PCR steps introduced TruSeq adapter sequences along with Illumina sample barcodes. TCR alpha and beta cDNA libraries were sequenced on the Illumina HiSeq platform with custom primers. Turning to the authors' computational methods: MiGEC processed the raw reads to extract unique molecular identifiers, while MiXCR was used to determine the CDR3 positions. Recombination models were inferred per individual with the repgenHMM and IGoR tools using an EM algorithm. Shared clonotype analysis was performed with the tcR package in R, normalizing sharing by the product of cloneset sizes. To study raw recombination without the effects of thymic and clonal selection, out-of-frame nonproductive sequences were analyzed. The public reads were quality trimmed at Q25 with fastp and then assembled into clones with MiXCR by TCRdb, keeping productive beta chains. Rows are unified per CDR3 protein, each entry keeping the most common DNA and genes. The V and J calls shown here were made by TCRdb, not taken from the authors' results. The sample records about 720,000 distinct CDR3 sequences, approximately 9% of which are singletons. More than 0.75% of the sample is in the top ten clones.

All donors were healthy Caucasians. Three pairs of female monozygotic twins, all aged roughly 18 to 29 years, made up the twin cohort. Peripheral blood mononuclear cells were used as the source from which RNA for TCR libraries was isolated. This clonotype came up many times. The antigen this receptor binds is unknown. Per-base quality was not reported, and no clone a single base away is much larger than it. The data also belong to a second study, concerning yellow fever vaccine responses in identical twins. The second publication reports: According to the authors, the vaccine-induced T cell response in identical twins seemed to be partly convergent and partly specific to each individual. In identical twins, the study followed T cell clones that responded to the vaccine with precision.

This chain joins TRBV2 to TRBJ1-4; matching of 6 bases hints at TRBD1 as the D gene. Sequenced material: PBMCs. This TCR derives from a woman under 30 in good health. The DNA sequence is TGTGCCAGCAGTGGAGGGGGGAATGAAAAACTGTTTTTT. Its protein reads: CASSGGGNEKLFF.